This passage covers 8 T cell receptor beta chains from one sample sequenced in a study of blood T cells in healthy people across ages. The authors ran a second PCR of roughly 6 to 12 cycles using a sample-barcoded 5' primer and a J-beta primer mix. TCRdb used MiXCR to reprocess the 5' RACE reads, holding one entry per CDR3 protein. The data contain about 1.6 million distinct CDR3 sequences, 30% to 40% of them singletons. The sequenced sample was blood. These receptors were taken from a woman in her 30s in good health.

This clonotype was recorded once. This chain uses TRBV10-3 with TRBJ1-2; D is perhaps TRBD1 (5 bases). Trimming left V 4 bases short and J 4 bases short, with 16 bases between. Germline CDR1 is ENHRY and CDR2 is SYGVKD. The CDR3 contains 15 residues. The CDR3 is CAISGQGGISYGYTF. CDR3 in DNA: TGTGCCATCAGTGGCCAGGGAGGGATTAGCTATGGCTACACCTTC.

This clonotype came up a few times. The CDR3 region is CSAISRGVGGYTF. Written as DNA, the CDR3 is TGCAGTGCTATCAGTAGGGGGGTGGGCGGCTACACCTTC. The V gene is TRBV20-1, the J gene TRBJ1-2; D might be TRBD1 (6 bases). The CDR3 totals 13 residues. V lost 4 bases and J 8 bases, leaving 17 bases between the germline ends. CDR1 DFQATT and CDR2 SNEGSKA come from the germline V gene (reference sequence).

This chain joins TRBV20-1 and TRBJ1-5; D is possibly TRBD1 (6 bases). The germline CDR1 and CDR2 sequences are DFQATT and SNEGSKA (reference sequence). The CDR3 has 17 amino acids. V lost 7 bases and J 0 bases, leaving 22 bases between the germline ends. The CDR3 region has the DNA TGCAGTGGCCGACTAGGGACACGCTCGTTTAGCAATCAGCCCCAGCATTTT. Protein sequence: CSGRLGTRSFSNQPQHF.

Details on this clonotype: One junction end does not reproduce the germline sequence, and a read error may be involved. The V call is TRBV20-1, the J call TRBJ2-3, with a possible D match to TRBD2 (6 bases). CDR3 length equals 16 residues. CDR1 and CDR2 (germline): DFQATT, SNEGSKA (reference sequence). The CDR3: CSARNLRDSPTDAQYF. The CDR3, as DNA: TGCAGTGCTAGAAATCTCCGGGACTCACCCACAGATGCGCAGTATTTT.

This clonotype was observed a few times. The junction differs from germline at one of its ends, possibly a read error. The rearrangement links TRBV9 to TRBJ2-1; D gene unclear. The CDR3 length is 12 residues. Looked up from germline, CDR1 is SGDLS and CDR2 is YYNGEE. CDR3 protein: CASSVGNNVQFF. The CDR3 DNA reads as TGTGCCAGCAGCGTAGGCAACAATGTGCAGTTCTTC. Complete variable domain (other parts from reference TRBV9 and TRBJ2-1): DSGVTQTPKHLITATGQRVTLRCSPRSGDLSVYWYQQSLDQGLQFLIQYYNGEERAKGNILERFSAQQFPDLHSELNLSSLELGDSALYFCASSVGNNVQFFGPGTRLTVL.

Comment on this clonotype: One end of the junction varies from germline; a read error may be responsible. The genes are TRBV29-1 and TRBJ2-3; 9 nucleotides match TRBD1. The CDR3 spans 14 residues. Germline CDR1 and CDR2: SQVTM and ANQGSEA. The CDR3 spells CSVERTGVADTRYF. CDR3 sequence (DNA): TGCAGCGTTGAACGGACAGGGGTAGCAGATACGCGGTATTTT.

CDR3 DNA sequence: TGTGCCAGCAGCCAAGTGGGGGGCGGGAAACAGACCCAGTACTTC. Its translation: CASSQVGGGKQTQYF. This chain uses TRBV3-1 with TRBJ2-7; D is perhaps TRBD1 or TRBD2 (6 bases each). Matching the DNA end better, TRBJ2-5 makes the J call doubtful. CDR3 size: 15 residues. Germline CDR1 is LGHDT and CDR2 is YNNKEL (reference sequence).

The CDR3 loop reads CASSRQTDSYNEQFF. The DNA for the CDR3 is TGCGCCAGCAGCCGACAGACAGATTCCTACAATGAGCAGTTCTTC. The gene calls are TRBV5-1 and TRBJ2-1; possible D gene TRBD1, 5 bases. The CDR3 consists of 15 residues. Germline loops: CDR1 SGHRS, CDR2 YFSETQ. V was shortened by 4 bases and J by 1 base, with 12 bases between the two germline ends. The full variable domain, its missing parts supplied by reference TRBV5-1 and TRBJ2-1, is KAGVTQTPRYLIKTRGQQVTLSCSPISGHRSVSWYQQTPGQGLQFLFEYFSETQRNKGNFPGRFSGRQFSNSRSEMNVSTLELGDSALYLCASSRQTDSYNEQFFGPGTRLTVL.